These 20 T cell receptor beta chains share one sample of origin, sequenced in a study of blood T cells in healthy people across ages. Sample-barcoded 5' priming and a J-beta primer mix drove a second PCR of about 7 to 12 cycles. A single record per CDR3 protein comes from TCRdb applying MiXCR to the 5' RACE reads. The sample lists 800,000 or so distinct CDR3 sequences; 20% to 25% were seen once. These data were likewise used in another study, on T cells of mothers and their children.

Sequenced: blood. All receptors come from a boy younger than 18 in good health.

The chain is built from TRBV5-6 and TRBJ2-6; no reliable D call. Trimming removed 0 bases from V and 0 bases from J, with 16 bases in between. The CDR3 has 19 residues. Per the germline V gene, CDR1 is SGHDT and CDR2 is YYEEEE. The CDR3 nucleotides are TGTGCCAGCAGCTTGGAGAGGTACGGAAGATTCTCTGGGGCCAACGTCCTGACTTTC. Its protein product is CASSLERYGRFSGANVLTF.

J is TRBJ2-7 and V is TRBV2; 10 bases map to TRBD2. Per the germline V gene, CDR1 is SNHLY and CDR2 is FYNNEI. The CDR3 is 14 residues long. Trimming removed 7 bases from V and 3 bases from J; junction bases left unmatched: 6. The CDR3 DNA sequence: TGTGCCAGCAAGCGGGAGGGGTCTGGCTACGAGCAGTACTTC. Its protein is CASKREGSGYEQYF.

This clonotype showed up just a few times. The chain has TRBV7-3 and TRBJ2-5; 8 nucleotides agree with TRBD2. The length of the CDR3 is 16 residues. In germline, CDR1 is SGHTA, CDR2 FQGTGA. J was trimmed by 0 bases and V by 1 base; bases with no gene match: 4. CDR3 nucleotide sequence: TGTGCCAGCAGCTTAATGGGCGGGGGGTACCAAGAGACCCAGTACTTC. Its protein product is CASSLMGGGYQETQYF.

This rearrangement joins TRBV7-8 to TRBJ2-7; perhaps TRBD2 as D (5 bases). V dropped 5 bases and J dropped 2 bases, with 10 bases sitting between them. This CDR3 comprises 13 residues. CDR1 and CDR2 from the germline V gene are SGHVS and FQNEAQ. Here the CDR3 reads CASSVGRPYEQYF. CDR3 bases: TGTGCCAGCAGCGTGGGGAGACCCTACGAGCAGTACTTC. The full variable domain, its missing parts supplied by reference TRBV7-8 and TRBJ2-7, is GAGVSQSPRYKVAKRGQDVALRCDPISGHVSLFWYQQALGQGPEFLTYFQNEAQLDKSGLPSDRFFAERPEGSVSTLKIQRTQQEDSAVYLCASSVGRPYEQYFGPGTRLTVT.

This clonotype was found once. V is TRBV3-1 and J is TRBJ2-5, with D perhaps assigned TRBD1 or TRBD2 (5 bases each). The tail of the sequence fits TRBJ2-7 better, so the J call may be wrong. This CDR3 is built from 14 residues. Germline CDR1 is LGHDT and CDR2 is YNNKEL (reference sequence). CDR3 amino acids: CASSQGGNHYEQYF. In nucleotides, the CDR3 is TGTGCCAGCAGCCAAGGGGGGAACCACTACGAGCAGTACTTC.

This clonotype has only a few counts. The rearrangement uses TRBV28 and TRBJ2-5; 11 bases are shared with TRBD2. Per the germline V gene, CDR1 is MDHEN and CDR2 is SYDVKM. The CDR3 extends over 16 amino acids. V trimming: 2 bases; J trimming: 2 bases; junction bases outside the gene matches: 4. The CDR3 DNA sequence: TGTGCCAGCAGTTTACTAGCGGGGGGCCTGCAAGAGACCCAGTACTTC. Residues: CASSLLAGGLQETQYF.

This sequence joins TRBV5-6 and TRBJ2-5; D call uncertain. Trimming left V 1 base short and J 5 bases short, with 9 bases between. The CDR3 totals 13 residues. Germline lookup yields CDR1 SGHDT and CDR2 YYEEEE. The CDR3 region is CASSLKQWETQYF. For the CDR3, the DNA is TGTGCCAGCAGCTTGAAGCAATGGGAGACCCAGTACTTC. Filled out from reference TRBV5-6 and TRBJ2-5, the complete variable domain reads DAGVTQSPTHLIKTRGQQVTLRCSPKSGHDTVSWYQQALGQGPQFIFQYYEEEERQRGNFPDRFSGHQFPNYSSELNVNALLLGDSALYLCASSLKQWETQYFGPGTRLLVL.

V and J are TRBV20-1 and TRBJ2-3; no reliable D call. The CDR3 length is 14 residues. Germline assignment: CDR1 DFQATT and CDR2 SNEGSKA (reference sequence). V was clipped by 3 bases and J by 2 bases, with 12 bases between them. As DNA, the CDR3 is TGCAGTGCTAGGTCGCAGCCCAACACAGATACGCAGTATTTT. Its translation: CSARSQPNTDTQYF.

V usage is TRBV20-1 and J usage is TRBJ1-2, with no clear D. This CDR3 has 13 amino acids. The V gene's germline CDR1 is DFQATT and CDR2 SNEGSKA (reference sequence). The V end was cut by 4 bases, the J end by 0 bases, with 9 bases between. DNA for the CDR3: TGCAGTGCTAACAACGACCCTAACTATGGCTACACCTTC. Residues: CSANNDPNYGYTF.

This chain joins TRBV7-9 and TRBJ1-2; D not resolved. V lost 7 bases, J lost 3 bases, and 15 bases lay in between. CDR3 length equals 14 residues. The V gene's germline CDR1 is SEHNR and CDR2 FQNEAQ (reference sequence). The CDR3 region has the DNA TGTGCCAGCAACCGGGAGGTATTGGACTATGGCTACACCTTC. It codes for CASNREVLDYGYTF.

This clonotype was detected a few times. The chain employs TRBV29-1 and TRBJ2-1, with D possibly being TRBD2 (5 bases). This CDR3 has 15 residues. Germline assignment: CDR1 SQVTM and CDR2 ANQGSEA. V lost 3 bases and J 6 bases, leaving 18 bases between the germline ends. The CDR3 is CSVDRTPGMINEQFF. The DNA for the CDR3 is TGCAGCGTTGATCGGACTCCCGGGATGATCAATGAGCAGTTCTTC.

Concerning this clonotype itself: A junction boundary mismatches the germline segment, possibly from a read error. The CDR3 loop is CGVPTVGSYNEQFF. DNA for the CDR3: TGCGGCGTCCCCACCGTGGGGTCCTACAATGAGCAGTTCTTC. The rearrangement joins TRBV29-1 to TRBJ2-1; D call uncertain. CDR3 length: 14 residues. Germline CDR1 SQVTM, CDR2 ANQGSEA.

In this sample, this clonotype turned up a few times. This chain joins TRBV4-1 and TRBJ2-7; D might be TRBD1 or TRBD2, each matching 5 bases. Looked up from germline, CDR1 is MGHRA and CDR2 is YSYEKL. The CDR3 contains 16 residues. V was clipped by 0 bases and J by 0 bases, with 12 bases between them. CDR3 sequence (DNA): TGCGCCAGCAGCCAAGATGTAGCAGGGAGCTCCTACGAGCAGTACTTC. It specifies CASSQDVAGSSYEQYF.

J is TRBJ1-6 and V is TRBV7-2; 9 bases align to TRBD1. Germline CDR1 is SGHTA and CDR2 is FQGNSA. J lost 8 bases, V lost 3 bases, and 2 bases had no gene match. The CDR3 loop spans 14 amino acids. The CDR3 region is CASSFTGGYSPLHF. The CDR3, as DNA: TGTGCCAGCAGCTTTACAGGGGGCTATTCACCCCTCCACTTT.

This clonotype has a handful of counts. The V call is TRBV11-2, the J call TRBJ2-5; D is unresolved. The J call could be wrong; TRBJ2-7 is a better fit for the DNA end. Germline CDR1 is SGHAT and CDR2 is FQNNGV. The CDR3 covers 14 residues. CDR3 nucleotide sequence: TGTGCCAGCAGCTTAGATCCGTATACCTACGAGCAGTACTTC. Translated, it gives CASSLDPYTYEQYF.

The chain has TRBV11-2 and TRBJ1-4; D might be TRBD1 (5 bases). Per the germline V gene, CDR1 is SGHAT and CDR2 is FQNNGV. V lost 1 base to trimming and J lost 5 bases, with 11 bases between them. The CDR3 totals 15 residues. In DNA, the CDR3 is TGTGCCAGCAGCTTAGGACAGATCGAAAATGAAAAACTGTTTTTT. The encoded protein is CASSLGQIENEKLFF.

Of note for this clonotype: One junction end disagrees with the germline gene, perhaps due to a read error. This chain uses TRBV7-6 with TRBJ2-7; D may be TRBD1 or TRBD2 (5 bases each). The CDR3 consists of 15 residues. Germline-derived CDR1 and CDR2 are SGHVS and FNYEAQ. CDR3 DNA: TGTGCCAGCAGCTTACTGGGGCCGGCCGAAGGGGAGCAATACTTC. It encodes CASSLLGPAEGEQYF.

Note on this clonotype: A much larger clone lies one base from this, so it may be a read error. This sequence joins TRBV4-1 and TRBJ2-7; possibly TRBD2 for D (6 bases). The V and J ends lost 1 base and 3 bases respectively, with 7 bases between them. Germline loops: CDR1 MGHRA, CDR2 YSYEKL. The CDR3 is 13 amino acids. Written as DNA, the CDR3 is TGCGCCAGCAGCCAAGGACTAGTCTACGAGCAGTACTTC. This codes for CASSQGLVYEQYF.

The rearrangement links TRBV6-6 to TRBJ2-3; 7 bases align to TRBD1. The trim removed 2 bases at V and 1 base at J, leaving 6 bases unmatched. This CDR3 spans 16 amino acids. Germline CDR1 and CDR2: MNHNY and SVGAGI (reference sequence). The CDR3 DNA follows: TGTGCCAGCAGTTACGCGGCAGGGGGTCGCACAGATACGCAGTATTTT. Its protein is CASSYAAGGRTDTQYF.

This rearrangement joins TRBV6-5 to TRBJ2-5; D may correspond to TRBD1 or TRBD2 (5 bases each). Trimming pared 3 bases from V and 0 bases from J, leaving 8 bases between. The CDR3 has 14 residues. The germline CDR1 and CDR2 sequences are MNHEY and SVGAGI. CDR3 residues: CASSYWGNQETQYF. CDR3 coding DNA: TGTGCCAGCAGTTATTGGGGGAACCAAGAGACCCAGTACTTC.